What follows are 10 T cell receptor beta chains derived from one specimen sequenced in a study of shared clonotypes between healthy human individuals. Sequencing used immunoSEQ multiplex PCR; TCRdb keeps in-frame clones, though not all of them. The table shows about 580,000 clones, with roughly 98% occurring only once. The naive CD8 population came from CD45RO-negative cells selected for CCR7, without terminally differentiated effector memory CD45RA+ cells. Source material: naive CD8+ T cells sorted from blood. These receptors came from a man aged 25 to 40 in good health.

V usage is TRBV14 and J usage is TRBJ2-7; 9 bases map to TRBD1. With V trimmed by 4 bases and J by 2 bases, 6 bases remained unmatched. Germline CDR1 is SGHDN and CDR2 is FVKESK. The CDR3 contains 15 residues. CDR3 nucleotide sequence: TGTGCCAGCAGCCGCTTGGGACAGGGCGCCTACGAGCAGTACTTC. Encoded protein: CASSRLGQGAYEQYF.

This clone showed up just a few times. Within the sample, other DNA sequences also encode this same CDR3. The V and J genes are TRBV27 and TRBJ1-4; no definite D call. CDR3 length: 14 residues. V was clipped by 6 bases and J by 5 bases, with 13 bases between them. The V gene's germline CDR1 is MNHEY and CDR2 SMNVEV (reference sequence). In DNA, the CDR3 is TGTGCCAGCAGCCTCCTAGGAGAAAATGAAAAACTGTTTTTT. Translating it yields CASSLLGENEKLFF.

The rearrangement joins TRBV9 to TRBJ1-2; 11 bases map to TRBD1. The CDR3 consists of 17 residues. In germline, CDR1 is SGDLS, CDR2 YYNGEE. V was pared by 4 bases and J by 3 bases, with 11 bases of the junction left unmatched. The CDR3 region is CASSLGTGGFRDYGYTF. Here the CDR3 DNA reads TGTGCCAGCAGCTTAGGGACAGGGGGGTTTAGGGACTATGGCTACACCTTC.

The chain employs TRBV27 and TRBJ2-7; the D gene is possibly TRBD1 (6 bases). The CDR3 is 14 residues long. Looked up from germline, CDR1 is MNHEY and CDR2 is SMNVEV (reference sequence). V was cut by 0 bases and J by 5 bases, with 11 bases left in between. In DNA form, the CDR3 reads TGTGCCAGCAGTTTATCCCCAGGGGACCACGAGCAGTACTTC. It codes for CASSLSPGDHEQYF.

This chain uses TRBV25-1 with TRBJ2-6; a possible D gene is TRBD2 (5 bases). Trimming took 6 bases from V and 2 from J, leaving 8 bases between them. The CDR3 extends over 14 amino acids. Germline CDR1 MGHDK, CDR2 SYGVNS. The CDR3 region is CASSSAAGANVLTF. The CDR3 bases are TGTGCCAGCAGCTCAGCGGCTGGGGCCAACGTCCTGACTTTC. Filled out from reference TRBV25-1 and TRBJ2-6, the complete variable domain reads EADIYQTPRYLVIGTGKKITLECSQTMGHDKMYWYQQDPGMELHLIHYSYGVNSTEKGDLSSESTVSRIRTEHFPLTLESARPSHTSQYLCASSSAAGANVLTFGAGSRLTVL.

The chain combines TRBV2 with TRBJ1-2; D is uncertain. Germline assignment: CDR1 SNHLY and CDR2 FYNNEI. Trimming left V 8 bases short and J 1 base short, with 11 bases between. The CDR3 is made up of 13 amino acids. The CDR3 region has the DNA TGTGCCAGCGAGGACGGTAATAACTATGGCTACACCTTC. Translation gives CASEDGNNYGYTF.

This rearrangement joins TRBV13 to TRBJ1-4, with D possibly TRBD1 on 5 matching bases. Germline values: CDR1 PRHDT, CDR2 FYEKMQ (reference sequence). The CDR3 runs to 15 residues. Trimming shortened V by 3 bases and J by 8 bases, and 16 bases separated the two germline ends. The CDR3 loop reads CASSLLSRGLEKLFF. DNA of the CDR3: TGTGCCAGCAGCTTGCTGTCAAGGGGATTAGAAAAACTGTTTTTT.

This clone was detected only once. This chain uses TRBV9 with TRBJ2-5; D unclear. CDR1 and CDR2 (germline): SGDLS, YYNGEE. Trimming pared 3 bases from V and 3 bases from J, leaving 12 bases between. CDR3 length equals 14 residues. CDR3 nucleotides: TGTGCCAGCAGCGCAGGCTATGGGGAAGAGACCCAGTACTTC. Encoded protein: CASSAGYGEETQYF.

This clone was seen many times. The V call is TRBV18, the J call TRBJ2-5; possibly TRBD1 or TRBD2 for D (5 bases each). Trimming stripped 0 bases from V and 2 bases from J, with 13 bases between. The CDR3 spans 16 residues. Looked up from germline, CDR1 is KGHSH and CDR2 is LQKENI. The CDR3 loop is CASSPPDGTAQETQYF. For the CDR3, the DNA is TGTGCCAGCTCACCACCGGACGGGACGGCACAAGAGACCCAGTACTTC.

The rearrangement uses TRBV10-3 and TRBJ1-2, with 8 nucleotides matching TRBD1. Trimming took 9 bases from V and 6 from J; bases not matched to a gene: 6. Germline assignment: CDR1 ENHRY and CDR2 SYGVKD. The CDR3 consists of 12 residues. The CDR3 reads CAINTGGDGYTF. Written as DNA, the CDR3 is TGTGCCATTAATACAGGGGGGGATGGCTACACCTTC.